The source of this T cell receptor beta chain is a study of T-cell reconstitution after alpha-beta-depleted transplantation in children. The authors prepared the TCRbeta library with unique molecular identifiers. TCRdb reanalysed the PCR reads using MiXCR and keeps one entry per CDR3 protein. The sample lists about 610,000 distinct CDR3 sequences, about 10% occurring once. CDR3 length equals 15 residues. Trimming stripped 0 bases from V and 4 bases from J, with 12 bases between. The germline CDR1 and CDR2 sequences are SGHRS and YFSETQ. This clonotype has at least ten counts. The sequence derives from a human donor who donated a stem cell graft to a child with acute myeloid leukemia. The V call is TRBV5-1, the J call TRBJ2-3; D is possibly TRBD1 (6 bases). This sample comprised PBMCs from the stem cell graft donor, obtained from the stem cell graft. CDR3 nucleotide sequence: TGCGCCAGCAGCTTGGAGATCGGACAGCCAGATACGCAGTATTTT. Protein: CASSLEIGQPDTQYF.